A selection of T cell receptor beta chains follows, all from one sample in a study of cytomegalovirus exposure and HLA in healthy donors. Method: immunoSEQ multiplex PCR; TCRdb's copy keeps in-frame clones and lacks some. The data show under 200,000 clones, around 77% seen once. The sequenced sample consisted of PBMCs. The receptors were sampled from a man in his sixties in good health and CMV-seronegative. CDR3s include the opening cysteine and the closing phenylalanine or tryptophan. Fields, in order: J gene, V gene, CDR3 protein.

TRBJ2-1	TRBV5-5	CASSFIDEQFF
TRBJ1-1	TRBV19	CASSIRGSEVGRNTEAFF
TRBJ1-4	TRBV23-1	CASSHPRIRDRGVANEKLFF
TRBJ1-5	TRBV10-3	CAISEDGIGNQPQNF
TRBJ1-1	TRBV14	CASSPKGFATEAFF
TRBJ2-7	TRBV7-9	CASHLGDSSYEQYF
TRBJ2-7	TRBV6-1	CASTRTSYEQYF
TRBJ2-5	TRBV5-1	CASSFPGTAETQYF
TRBJ1-2	TRBV10-3	CAISPGTGGWDGYTF
TRBJ2-5	TRBV5-4	CASSSQGRPETQYF
TRBJ2-5	TRBV7-2	CASSTSGRETQYF
TRBJ2-7	TRBV13	CASSWKGARAYEQYF
TRBJ2-3	TRBV27	CASSSLQGAIDTQYF
TRBJ1-2	TRBV29-1	CSATTGGADGYTF
TRBJ2-2	TRBV2	CASSERAGSAGELFF
TRBJ1-1	TRBV5-1	CASSPPAEGTEAFF
TRBJ2-3	TRBV14	CASSQLPGLAGGIHRTDTQYF
TRBJ1-5	TRBV28	CASSPTGSNQPQHF
TRBJ1-3	TRBV19	CASSIYKADSRSGNTIYF